What follows are 13 T cell receptor beta chains derived from one specimen sequenced in a study of identical twins. TCRdb called the 5' RACE reads again in MiXCR, with one record for every CDR3 protein. The repertoire has fewer than 650,000 distinct CDR3 sequences, approximately 9.6% of them found once; the top ten carry 2.5% to 3.5%. These data were also filed under a second study, of yellow fever vaccine responses in identical twins.

Sequencing was carried out using PBMCs. The receptors here all came from a young woman in good health.

This clonotype was counted at least ten times. The V call is TRBV5-1, the J call TRBJ2-1; tentative D call: TRBD2 (5 bases). This CDR3 region has 14 residues. V shed 4 bases and J shed 7 bases, with 15 bases lying between them. Germline assignment: CDR1 SGHRS and CDR2 YFSETQ. The CDR3 spells CASSPGPPGNEQFF. The CDR3 DNA is TGCGCCAGCAGCCCCGGCCCTCCGGGGAATGAGCAGTTCTTC.

The rearrangement joins TRBV6-1 to TRBJ1-2; 10 bases agree with TRBD1. The junction had 7 bases not matched to a gene; V was cut back by 3 bases and J by 3 bases. CDR3 length: 16 amino acids. Germline CDR1 and CDR2: MNHNS and SASEGT. CDR3 in DNA: TGTGCCAGCAGTGAGAAGATGGGACAGGGGTACTATGGCTACACCTTC. Encoded protein: CASSEKMGQGYYGYTF.

This clonotype has a handful of counts. The V and J genes are TRBV20-1 and TRBJ2-1; D perhaps matches TRBD2 (7 bases). CDR3 size: 15 residues. Per germline, CDR1 DFQATT and CDR2 SNEGSKA (reference sequence). With 6 bases removed from V and 4 bases from J, the gap between germline ends came to 19 bases. DNA for the CDR3: TGCAGTGCCCAGCTCGGGGGGCGCCCATACAATGAGCAGTTCTTC. This translates into CSAQLGGRPYNEQFF.

The chain joins TRBV29-1 to TRBJ2-3, with a possible D match to TRBD2 (6 bases). The germline CDR1 and CDR2 sequences are SQVTM and ANQGSEA. V was clipped by 4 bases and J by 4 bases, with 12 bases between them. The CDR3 is made up of 13 amino acids. CDR3 loop: CSVVWEEADTQYF. The CDR3 DNA sequence: TGCAGCGTTGTTTGGGAGGAGGCAGATACGCAGTATTTT.

This clonotype was counted between two and nine times. The rearrangement links TRBV6-2 or TRBV6-3 to TRBJ2-1; D remains unclear. The V end lost 0 bases, the J end lost 2 bases, and 14 bases lay between the germline ends. CDR3 size: 17 residues. The germline V gene encodes CDR1 MNHEY and CDR2 SVGEGT. The CDR3 protein is CASSYSSSVTAYNEQFF. The CDR3 coding sequence is TGTGCCAGCAGTTACTCGTCGTCCGTGACTGCCTACAATGAGCAGTTCTTC.

The chain couples TRBV28 to TRBJ2-1, with 9 bases identical to TRBD2. This CDR3 is built from 15 residues. Trimming at V came to 6 bases and at J to 9 bases, leaving 12 bases not matched to a gene. Germline V gives CDR1 MDHEN, CDR2 SYDVKM. CDR3 nucleotide sequence: TGTGCCAGCAGCCCCGGGGCGGGGGGGCTAGGTGAGCAGTTCTTC. Translating it yields CASSPGAGGLGEQFF.

The V gene is TRBV20-1, the J gene TRBJ2-1; 14 bases are a match to TRBD2. CDR1 is DFQATT, CDR2 SNEGSKA, per germline (reference sequence). The trim removed 6 bases at V and 1 base at J, leaving 5 bases unmatched. This CDR3 contains 16 residues. CDR3 coding DNA: TGCAGTGCGGATGGGACTAGCGGGGGATCCTACAATGAGCAGTTCTTC. Its protein product is CSADGTSGGSYNEQFF.

This clonotype has at least ten counts. The chain links TRBV29-1 to TRBJ2-3, with 7 bases identical to TRBD1. Germline assignment: CDR1 SQVTM and CDR2 ANQGSEA. J was trimmed by 4 bases and V by 6 bases; bases with no gene match: 4. This CDR3 spans 12 amino acids. The CDR3 reads CSVQTGADTQYF. The DNA for the CDR3 is TGCAGCGTCCAAACAGGGGCAGATACGCAGTATTTT.

The table lists this clonotype with many counts. J is TRBJ2-3 and V is TRBV5-1; D call uncertain. Trimming cost V 5 bases and J 2 bases, with 15 bases left between them. The V gene's germline CDR1 is SGHRS and CDR2 YFSETQ. The CDR3 sequence is 15 residues long. CDR3 sequence reads: CASSSTGGYTDTQYF. In nucleotides, the CDR3 is TGCGCCAGCAGTTCCACCGGCGGATACACAGATACGCAGTATTTT.

The CDR3 protein is CASSLFFHAGGRYEQYF. CDR3 bases: TGTGCCAGCAGCTTATTCTTCCACGCAGGGGGAAGATACGAGCAGTACTTC. This sequence joins TRBV7-2 and TRBJ2-7; TRBD1 matches at 7 bases. The CDR3 has 17 residues. Germline CDR1 and CDR2: SGHTA and FQGNSA. J was trimmed by 4 bases and V by 2 bases; bases with no gene match: 14.

This clonotype was seen many times. This sequence joins TRBV7-9 and TRBJ1-2, with no clear D. This CDR3 is 13 amino acids long. V lost 4 bases and J 10 bases, leaving 16 bases between the germline ends. CDR1 and CDR2 from the germline V gene are SEHNR and FQNEAQ (reference sequence). For the CDR3, the DNA is TGTGCCAGCAGCTCAGGACGGACGCAGGCCTACACCTTC. Amino acids: CASSSGRTQAYTF.

The CDR3 coding sequence is TGCAGCGTTGAACTAGCGCCCGAGACCCAGTACTTC. Its translation: CSVELAPETQYF. The chain combines TRBV29-1 with TRBJ2-5; D is perhaps TRBD2 (6 bases). Germline CDR1 and CDR2: SQVTM and ANQGSEA. This CDR3 is built from 12 residues. With 2 bases removed from V and 5 bases from J, the gap between germline ends came to 9 bases. The entire variable domain, with the rest obtained from reference TRBV29-1 and TRBJ2-5, is as follows: SAVISQKPSRDICQRGTSLTIQCQVDSQVTMMFWYRQQPGQSLTLIATANQGSEATYESGFVIDKFPISRPNLTFSTLTVSNMSPEDSSIYLCSVELAPETQYFGPGTRLLVL.

The sample holds many counts of this clonotype. This chain uses TRBV7-6 with TRBJ1-1; possible D gene TRBD1, 5 bases. The length of the CDR3 is 15 residues. V lost 5 bases, J lost 0 bases, and 13 bases lay in between. Germline V CDR1 and CDR2: SGHVS, FNYEAQ. CDR3 protein: CASSPPGPMNTEAFF. In DNA form, the CDR3 reads TGTGCCAGCAGCCCCCCGGGACCCATGAACACTGAAGCTTTCTTT. Full variable domain (rest looked up from reference TRBV7-6 and TRBJ1-1): GAGVSQSPRYKVTKRGQDVALRCDPISGHVSLYWYRQALGQGPEFLTYFNYEAQQDKSGLPNDRFSAERPEGSISTLTIQRTEQRDSAMYRCASSPPGPMNTEAFFGQGTRLTVV.